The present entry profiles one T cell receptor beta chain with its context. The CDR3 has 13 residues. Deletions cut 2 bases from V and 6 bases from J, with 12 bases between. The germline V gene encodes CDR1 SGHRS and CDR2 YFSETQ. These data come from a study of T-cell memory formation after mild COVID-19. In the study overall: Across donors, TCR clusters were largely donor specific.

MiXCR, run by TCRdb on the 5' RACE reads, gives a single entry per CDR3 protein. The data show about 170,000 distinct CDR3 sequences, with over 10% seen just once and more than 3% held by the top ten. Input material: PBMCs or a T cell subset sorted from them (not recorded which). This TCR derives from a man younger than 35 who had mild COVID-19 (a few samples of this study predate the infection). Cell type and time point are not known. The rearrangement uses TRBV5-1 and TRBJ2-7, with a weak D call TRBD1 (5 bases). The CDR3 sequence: CASSFVGAREQYF. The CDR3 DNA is TGCGCCAGCAGCTTCGTAGGGGCTCGCGAGCAGTACTTC.